Presented here are 28 T cell receptor beta chains from one specimen sequenced in a study of technical replicates of blood from four donors (dated by TCRdb to the late 2010s). Library prep was done by the immunoSEQ multiplex PCR assay. What TCRdb holds here is the immuneACCESS table cut down to in-frame rearrangements. Part of the clones is not present; checked against another copy, under half of the missing clones reflect an unresolved V gene, and the others are unexplained. Counted in this sample were about 82,000 clones; over 75% of them appeared once. The ten largest clones represent around 0.37% of the sample. The sequencing input was T cells isolated from PBMCs. The source of these receptors is a human donor in good health.

The CDR3 sequence is CAWSVGVKGQEAFF. CDR3 bases: TGTGCCTGGAGTGTAGGAGTTAAGGGACAGGAAGCTTTCTTT. The V and J genes are TRBV30 and TRBJ1-1; 7 bases match TRBD1. CDR1 and CDR2 (germline): GTSNPN, SVGIG (reference sequence). The CDR3 covers 14 residues. J gave up 8 bases and V 0 bases, and 9 bases lay outside the gene matches.

The J gene is TRBJ2-7, the V gene TRBV6-8, with D unclear. Trimming pared 6 bases from V and 9 bases from J, leaving 15 bases between. The CDR3 runs 12 residues. CDR1 is MNHGY and CDR2 is SAAAGT in the germline V gene. The CDR3 loop is CASRQTYSRQYF. The CDR3 coding sequence is TGTGCCAGCAGGCAGACATACTCGAGGCAGTACTTC.

The chain couples TRBV12-5 to TRBJ1-1; the D is unclear. CDR3 length equals 15 residues. V was cut by 3 bases and J by 4 bases, with 15 bases left in between. Per germline, CDR1 LGHNT and CDR2 FRNRAP. In DNA, the CDR3 is TGTGCTAGTGGTTTACAACGGTATAGCCTCACTGAAGCTTTCTTT. It yields the protein CASGLQRYSLTEAFF.

The V and J genes are TRBV7-3 and TRBJ1-1; D unclear. This CDR3 contains 15 residues. Germline CDR1 SGHTA, CDR2 FQGTGA. Deletions cut 3 bases from V and 1 base from J, with 12 bases between. The CDR3 spells CASSLNGGRNTEAFF. Here the CDR3 DNA reads TGTGCCAGCAGCTTGAATGGAGGGCGGAACACTGAAGCTTTCTTT.

J is TRBJ1-5 and V is TRBV27; D perhaps matches TRBD1 (6 bases). Germline V gene sequence: CDR1 MNHEY, CDR2 SMNVEV (reference sequence). Between the trimmed V and J ends, which lost 5 bases and 4 bases, there was a span of 9 bases. The CDR3 has 13 residues. The CDR3 spells CASSLDRNQPQHF. DNA of the CDR3: TGTGCCAGCAGTCTGGACAGAAATCAGCCCCAGCATTTT.

The chain's CDR3 is CASNRDGWTSGRAYEQYF. CDR3 DNA sequence: TGTGCCAGCAATAGGGACGGGTGGACTAGCGGGAGGGCCTACGAGCAGTACTTC. The chain joins TRBV5-4 to TRBJ2-7; 15 nucleotides agree with TRBD2. The CDR3 runs to 18 residues. Germline CDR1 is SGHNT and CDR2 is YYREEE (reference sequence). After removal of 6 bases from V and 2 bases from J, the junction contained 12 bases not matched to a gene.

The chain is built from TRBV27 and TRBJ1-1; the match to TRBD1 covers 7 bases. V was pared by 5 bases and J by 6 bases, with 9 bases of the junction left unmatched. Germline V gene data show CDR1 as MNHEY and CDR2 as SMNVEV (reference sequence). This CDR3 comprises 14 residues. The chain's CDR3 is CASSILGQAAEAFF. The CDR3 DNA reads TGTGCCAGCAGTATTCTAGGACAGGCCGCTGAAGCTTTCTTT.

The sample holds many counts of this clone. The rearrangement uses TRBV9 and TRBJ2-3, with D tentatively TRBD1 (5 bases). The germline gives CDR1 SGDLS, CDR2 YYNGEE. CDR3 length: 15 residues. Trimming removed 1 base at V and 0 bases at J, with 9 bases between. CDR3 nucleotide sequence: TGTGCCAGCAGCGTACGCCCAGGGAGCACAGATACGCAGTATTTT. Translating gives CASSVRPGSTDTQYF.

The chain has TRBV2 and TRBJ1-5; D not resolved. The CDR3 runs to 13 residues. Trimming pared 4 bases from V and 6 bases from J, leaving 10 bases between. Per the germline V gene, CDR1 is SNHLY and CDR2 is FYNNEI. The CDR3 spells CASSAGLTQPQHF. CDR3 sequence (DNA): TGTGCCAGCAGTGCAGGCTTAACTCAGCCCCAGCATTTT.

This chain connects TRBV19 to TRBJ1-1; D is unresolved. The CDR3 has 13 amino acids. V gave up 5 bases and J gave up 1 base, with 8 bases separating them. Germline values: CDR1 LNHDA, CDR2 SQIVND (reference sequence). CDR3 coding DNA: TGTGCCAGTAGTTCACGACAGAACACTGAAGCTTTCTTT. Translated: CASSSRQNTEAFF.

This chain connects TRBV5-1 to TRBJ2-1; 9 nucleotides line up with TRBD2. Germline CDR1 is SGHRS and CDR2 is YFSETQ. V trimming: 1 base; J trimming: 8 bases; junction bases outside the gene matches: 4. This CDR3 has 14 residues. The CDR3 loop reads CASSLSSGNYEQFF. DNA of the CDR3: TGCGCCAGCAGCTTGTCTAGCGGGAACTATGAGCAGTTCTTC.

J is TRBJ1-4 and V is TRBV27, with 10 bases that match TRBD1. Germline loops: CDR1 MNHEY, CDR2 SMNVEV (reference sequence). The CDR3 contains 16 residues. Losses at the gene ends were 6 bases for V and 5 bases for J; bases not matched to a gene: 9. CDR3 bases: TGTGCCAGCAGCCAGGGACAGGGGTTTCTCAATGAAAAACTGTTTTTT. This encodes CASSQGQGFLNEKLFF.

This chain links TRBV19 with TRBJ2-5; 9 bases map to TRBD1. The ends lost 5 bases at V and 2 bases at J; junction bases unmatched: 6. Germline V gives CDR1 LNHDA, CDR2 SQIVND (reference sequence). The CDR3 is 15 amino acids. In DNA, the CDR3 is TGTGCCAGTAGTCATGGGACAGGGTTTCAAGAGACCCAGTACTTC. Its protein product is CASSHGTGFQETQYF.

The V call is TRBV4-3, the J call TRBJ2-7; D unresolved. CDR1 and CDR2 from the germline V gene are LGHNA and YSLEER. V was pared by 4 bases and J by 0 bases, with 10 bases between. The length of the CDR3 is 14 residues. CDR3 bases: TGCGCCAGCAGCCCCTACCGGAGCTCCTACGAGCAGTACTTC. Its protein product is CASSPYRSSYEQYF.

J is TRBJ1-5 and V is TRBV9; tentative D call: TRBD1 (6 bases). This CDR3 is 15 amino acids long. V was cut by 3 bases and J by 7 bases, with 17 bases left in between. Germline CDR1 and CDR2: SGDLS and YYNGEE. The CDR3 loop is CASSDNPGVGQPQHF. The CDR3 DNA reads TGTGCCAGCAGCGATAACCCAGGGGTTGGACAGCCCCAGCATTTT.

This chain uses TRBV27 with TRBJ1-2, with a possible D match to TRBD1 (5 bases). Germline loops: CDR1 MNHEY, CDR2 SMNVEV (reference sequence). The CDR3 length is 15 residues. Trimming shortened V by 5 bases and J by 5 bases, and 18 bases separated the two germline ends. The CDR3 DNA reads TGTGCCAGCAGTCAGGCAGGCGGGGGACTTTATGGCTACACCTTC. Translation: CASSQAGGGLYGYTF.

The chain is built from TRBV9 and TRBJ2-2; TRBD1 matches at 11 bases. The V segment lost 3 bases and the J segment 6 bases; nucleotides outside the gene matches: 13. The CDR3 runs to 18 residues. Germline values: CDR1 SGDLS, CDR2 YYNGEE. The CDR3 protein is CASSGTLPDRGRPGELFF. CDR3 DNA sequence: TGTGCCAGCAGCGGTACCCTTCCGGACAGGGGGCGTCCCGGGGAGCTGTTTTTT.

The V gene is TRBV7-2, the J gene TRBJ1-2; TRBD1 agrees at 9 bases. The germline gives CDR1 SGHTA, CDR2 FQGNSA. The CDR3 runs 15 residues. V lost 5 bases and J lost 6; bases outside the gene matches: 10. This CDR3 is CASSIGDRATDGYTF. Written as DNA, the CDR3 is TGTGCCAGCAGCATAGGGGACAGGGCAACGGATGGCTACACCTTC.

The CDR3 region is CASSWDTNYGYTF. CDR3 DNA sequence: TGTGCCAGCAGCTGGGACACCAACTATGGCTACACCTTC. V gene TRBV5-4 combines with J gene TRBJ1-2; D is possibly TRBD1 (6 bases). The CDR3 runs 13 residues. V was pared by 3 bases and J by 2 bases, with 8 bases between. Germline-derived CDR1 and CDR2 are SGHNT and YYREEE (reference sequence).

The CDR3 DNA is TGTGCCAGCAGCTTAGCACTCGGGACCTACAATGAGCAGTTCTTC. Encoded protein: CASSLALGTYNEQFF. The V gene is TRBV7-9, the J gene TRBJ2-1, with D tentatively TRBD2 (5 bases). V was pared by 0 bases and J by 2 bases, with 8 bases between. Germline CDR1 SEHNR, CDR2 FQNEAQ (reference sequence). The CDR3 contains 15 residues. Using reference TRBV7-9 and TRBJ2-1 for the parts outside the CDR3, the full variable domain is DTGVSQNPRHKITKRGQNVTFRCDPISEHNRLYWYRQTLGQGPEFLTYFQNEAQLEKSRLLSDRFSAERPKGSFSTLEIQRTEQGDSAMYLCASSLALGTYNEQFFGPGTRLTVL.

This clone was recorded once. The DNA for the CDR3 is TGCGCCAGCAGCCAAGGTGCGGCGGGAGGGCGTCTAGATACGCAGTATTTT. Its translation: CASSQGAAGGRLDTQYF. This chain uses TRBV4-1 with TRBJ2-3; 9 nucleotides align to TRBD2. With 1 base clipped from V and 5 bases from J, the junction kept 10 bases outside the gene matches. The germline CDR1 and CDR2 sequences are MGHRA and YSYEKL. This CDR3 is 17 amino acids long.

This clone showed up just once. This chain joins TRBV19 and TRBJ2-7, with D possibly matching TRBD1 (5 bases). CDR1 and CDR2 from the germline V gene are LNHDA and SQIVND (reference sequence). The CDR3 extends over 13 amino acids. With 6 bases removed from V and 2 bases from J, the gap between germline ends came to 11 bases. CDR3 nucleotides: TGTGCCAGTAGGGCACAGGTAGCCTACGAGCAGTACTTC. It specifies CASRAQVAYEQYF.

This rearrangement joins TRBV4-3 to TRBJ2-7; TRBD1 matches at 10 bases. V was pared by 3 bases and J by 3 bases, with 5 bases of the junction left unmatched. The CDR3 runs to 15 residues. Looked up from germline, CDR1 is LGHNA and CDR2 is YSLEER. This chain's CDR3 is CASSHRDRGYYEQYF. The CDR3 DNA follows: TGCGCCAGCAGCCACCGGGACAGGGGATACTACGAGCAGTACTTC.

The rearrangement uses TRBV9 and TRBJ2-1, with 7 bases fitting TRBD2. The germline gives CDR1 SGDLS, CDR2 YYNGEE. This CDR3 has 16 amino acids. Trimming removed 0 bases from V and 10 bases from J; junction bases left unmatched: 13. CDR3 sequence: CASSVEGEGYDREQFF. DNA of the CDR3: TGTGCCAGCAGCGTAGAAGGGGAGGGGTATGACCGGGAGCAGTTCTTC. Full variable domain (missing parts from reference TRBV9 and TRBJ2-1): DSGVTQTPKHLITATGQRVTLRCSPRSGDLSVYWYQQSLDQGLQFLIQYYNGEERAKGNILERFSAQQFPDLHSELNLSSLELGDSALYFCASSVEGEGYDREQFFGPGTRLTVL.

The chain employs TRBV27 and TRBJ1-2; TRBD1 might be the D (5 bases). Looked up from germline, CDR1 is MNHEY and CDR2 is SMNVEV (reference sequence). V lost 5 bases and J lost 4, with 11 bases in between. This CDR3 comprises 13 residues. CDR3 DNA: TGTGCCAGCAGTCCGGGACTGAGCTATGGCTACACCTTC. It encodes CASSPGLSYGYTF.

The chain is built from TRBV6-1 and TRBJ2-2; 13 bases match TRBD2. Germline loops: CDR1 MNHNS, CDR2 SASEGT. The CDR3 spans 14 residues. V trimming: 10 bases; J trimming: 4 bases; junction bases outside the gene matches: 3. CDR3 sequence: CATRTSGSTGELFF. The CDR3 coding sequence is TGTGCCACCCGGACTAGCGGGAGCACCGGGGAGCTGTTTTTT.

The rearrangement uses TRBV6-1 and TRBJ2-7; TRBD1 aligns across 7 bases. Unmatched junction bases numbered 6, after V lost 2 bases and J lost 2 bases. CDR3 length: 15 amino acids. Germline-derived CDR1 and CDR2 are MNHNS and SASEGT. The CDR3 DNA reads as TGTGCCAGCAGTGAAATTCGACAGGGACCCTACGAGCAGTACTTC. Its translation: CASSEIRQGPYEQYF.

The table lists this clone with a count of one. V is TRBV27 and J is TRBJ2-7, with a possible D match to TRBD2 (6 bases). The V end was cut by 6 bases, the J end by 12 bases, with 18 bases between. The germline V gene encodes CDR1 MNHEY and CDR2 SMNVEV (reference sequence). The CDR3 spans 12 residues. The CDR3 DNA reads TGTGCCAGCAGCCGGATCGGGGGAATAATGTACTTC. As protein: CASSRIGGIMYF.